This T cell receptor beta chain was found in a study of spatial heterogeneity in lung cancer. Documented time point: sample taken at primary tumor resection. The V gene lost 6 bases and the J gene lost 4 bases, with 22 bases spanning the gap. Germline V gene lookup returns CDR1 MNHEY and CDR2 SVGEGT. CDR3 size: 16 residues. TCRdb used MiXCR to reprocess the 5' RACE reads, holding one entry per CDR3 protein. The profile shows 20,000 to 25,000 distinct CDR3 sequences, 4.5% to 7% of them singletons. By share, this clonotype ranks as medium-sized (0.01 to 0.1%). Source: PBMCs, taken at surgery. The TCR originated in a male donor with early-stage non-small cell lung cancer. The chain joins TRBV6-2 or TRBV6-3 to TRBJ2-7; D unclear. As DNA, the CDR3 is TGTGCCAGCAGCCCAACCACTTCCTCCGGCCCTTACGAGCAGTACTTC. Its translation: CASSPTTSSGPYEQYF.